This passage covers 20 T cell receptor beta chains from one sample sequenced in a study of OX40 agonist ivuxolimab in advanced cancers. Sequencing was performed with immunoSEQ multiplex PCR; in TCRdb, only in-frame clones are kept and a portion is missing. The sample lists roughly 95,000 clones, under 90% occurring once. The sample was CD4+ or CD8+ T cells sorted from blood, taken in a trial of the OX40 agonist ivuxolimab. These receptors were taken from an adult with an advanced solid tumor such as melanoma, head and neck, liver or kidney cancer.

The V gene is TRBV28, the J gene TRBJ1-2; TRBD1 matches at 10 bases. The junction had 4 bases not matched to a gene; V was cut back by 6 bases and J by 3 bases. This CDR3 has 14 amino acids. Per the germline V gene, CDR1 is MDHEN and CDR2 is SYDVKM. The CDR3 here is CASRKTGGDYGYTF. The CDR3 nucleotides read TGTGCCAGCAGAAAGACAGGGGGCGACTATGGCTACACCTTC.

The rearrangement uses TRBV10-3 and TRBJ2-3; no reliable D call. V was trimmed by 6 bases and J by 2 bases, leaving 6 bases between them. CDR1 and CDR2 from the germline V gene are ENHRY and SYGVKD. The length of the CDR3 is 12 residues. The CDR3, as DNA: TGTGCCATCAGCAGAACCACAGATACGCAGTATTTT. This gives the protein CAISRTTDTQYF.

This sequence joins TRBV18 and TRBJ1-2; tentative D call: TRBD1 (6 bases). Between the trimmed V and J ends, which lost 3 bases and 8 bases, there was a span of 7 bases. This CDR3 is 11 amino acids long. Germline V gene data show CDR1 as KGHSH and CDR2 as LQKENI. The CDR3, as DNA: TGTGCCAGCTCACCGGACAGAGGCTACACCTTC. This codes for CASSPDRGYTF.

J is TRBJ1-1 and V is TRBV30, with 8 bases matching TRBD1. This CDR3 region has 12 residues. CDR1 is GTSNPN and CDR2 is SVGIG in the germline V gene (reference sequence). J was trimmed by 5 bases and V by 5 bases; bases with no gene match: 4. CDR3: CAWGQGVTEAFF. DNA of the CDR3: TGTGCCTGGGGACAGGGAGTAACTGAAGCTTTCTTT.

The rearrangement joins TRBV25-1 to TRBJ2-1; D may be TRBD2 (5 bases). CDR3 length: 13 amino acids. V was clipped by 3 bases and J by 7 bases, with 10 bases between them. CDR1 is MGHDK and CDR2 is SYGVNS in the germline V gene. In DNA, the CDR3 is TGTGCCAGCAGTGACCCCGGGGTGAATGAGCAGTTCTTC. Translated: CASSDPGVNEQFF.

The CDR3 here is CASSIMTGPNQPQHF. For the CDR3, the DNA is TGTGCCAGTAGTATTATGACAGGGCCCAATCAGCCCCAGCATTTT. The rearrangement joins TRBV19 to TRBJ1-5; TRBD1 matches 7 bases. Germline V gives CDR1 LNHDA, CDR2 SQIVND (reference sequence). V dropped 3 bases and J dropped 3; count of bases not matched to a gene: 5. The CDR3 runs to 15 residues.

V and J are TRBV2 and TRBJ1-6; D may be TRBD1 (6 bases). Germline V gives CDR1 SNHLY, CDR2 FYNNEI. V lost 0 bases and J 10 bases, leaving 16 bases between the germline ends. This CDR3 is 16 amino acids long. CDR3 in amino acids: CASSEALTGLGSPLHF. The CDR3 DNA sequence: TGTGCCAGCAGTGAAGCCCTGACAGGCCTGGGGTCACCCCTCCACTTT.

The sample holds a few counts of this clone. The V call is TRBV5-6, the J call TRBJ2-1, with TRBD2 as a possible D gene (6 bases). V was shortened by 2 bases and J by 5 bases, with 11 bases between the two germline ends. CDR1 is SGHDT and CDR2 is YYEEEE in the germline V gene. This CDR3 has 14 amino acids. The DNA for the CDR3 is TGTGCCAGCAGCTTTGGACTAACTAACAATGAGCAGTTCTTC. Protein: CASSFGLTNNEQFF.

The chain carries TRBV7-6 and TRBJ2-1, with 12 positions matching TRBD1. The V and J ends lost 6 bases and 7 bases, in that order; junction bases with no gene match: 7. Germline V lookup: CDR1 SGHVS, CDR2 FNYEAQ. The length of the CDR3 is 15 residues. This CDR3 reads CASRLGGQGANEQFF. In nucleotides, the CDR3 is TGTGCCAGCAGGTTGGGGGGACAGGGGGCGAATGAGCAGTTCTTC.

The CDR3 spells CASSEQGVYGYTF. The CDR3 DNA reads TGTGCCAGCAGTGAACAGGGGGTCTATGGCTACACCTTC. The chain links TRBV6-1 to TRBJ1-2; 7 bases map to TRBD1. V was clipped by 2 bases and J by 4 bases; unmatched bases: 1. This CDR3 contains 13 residues. The germline CDR1 and CDR2 sequences are MNHNS and SASEGT.

The genes are TRBV9 and TRBJ1-4; 8 bases match TRBD1. This CDR3 is 14 amino acids long. The V gene's germline CDR1 is SGDLS and CDR2 YYNGEE. The V segment lost 4 bases and the J segment 6 bases; nucleotides outside the gene matches: 5. CDR3 region: CASSLGQGDEKLFF. Written as DNA, the CDR3 is TGTGCCAGCAGCCTCGGACAGGGTGATGAAAAACTGTTTTTT.

The gene calls are TRBV5-1 and TRBJ1-1; D is unclear. This CDR3 is built from 15 residues. Trimming stripped 0 bases from V and 4 bases from J, with 13 bases between. Germline V lookup: CDR1 SGHRS, CDR2 YFSETQ. As DNA, the CDR3 is TGCGCCAGCAGCTTGGCCGCCGCTACGGGCACTGAAGCTTTCTTT. Residues: CASSLAAATGTEAFF.

The CDR3 DNA is TGTGCCAGCGGCGGACAGGAGCGGGATACGCAGTATTTT. This sequence encodes CASGGQERDTQYF. The chain combines TRBV2 with TRBJ2-3; TRBD1 matches at 7 bases. Germline V gene lookup returns CDR1 SNHLY and CDR2 FYNNEI. The CDR3 has 13 residues. V shed 8 bases, J shed 6 bases, and the junction held 8 bases outside the gene matches.

The CDR3 DNA reads TGTGCCAGCATACAGCGGGGCGGGGGCAATGAGCAGTTCTTC. Amino acids: CASIQRGGGNEQFF. The V call is TRBV6-1, the J call TRBJ2-1; TRBD2 aligns across 7 bases. The V and J ends lost 7 bases and 6 bases, in that order; junction bases with no gene match: 9. CDR3 length: 14 residues. Looked up from germline, CDR1 is MNHNS and CDR2 is SASEGT.

Written as DNA, the CDR3 is TGTGCCAGCAGCGAAGGACCCGAGGGGGGGCGAGGAGCTTTCTTT. This encodes CASSEGPEGGRGAFF. This rearrangement joins TRBV4-2 to TRBJ1-1, with D perhaps TRBD1 (6 bases). The CDR3 contains 15 residues. Germline V lookup: CDR1 LGHNA, CDR2 YNFKEQ. Deletions cut 5 bases from V and 10 bases from J, with 23 bases between.

The rearrangement uses TRBV9 and TRBJ2-5, with D uncertain. Germline V lookup: CDR1 SGDLS, CDR2 YYNGEE. V gave up 0 bases and J gave up 4 bases, with 1 base separating them. CDR3 size: 11 residues. The CDR3 nucleotides read TGTGCCAGCAGCGTAGCAGAGACCCAGTACTTC. Translated: CASSVAETQYF.

This chain uses TRBV6-4 with TRBJ2-4; possibly TRBD1 or TRBD2 for D (5 bases each). Trimming took off 4 bases at V and 0 bases at J, with 22 bases between the two ends. CDR3 length equals 19 residues. CDR1 is MRHNA and CDR2 is SNTAGT in the germline V gene. CDR3 DNA: TGTGCCAGCAGTGTAAAGGGACCGAGGGGAATTTTAGCCAAAAACATTCAGTACTTC. As protein: CASSVKGPRGILAKNIQYF.

This chain uses TRBV4-1 with TRBJ2-5, with D maybe TRBD2 (5 bases). V was cut by 3 bases and J by 0 bases, with 14 bases left in between. Germline CDR1 reads MGHRA; CDR2 reads YSYEKL. This CDR3 spans 16 amino acids. The CDR3 DNA is TGCGCCAGCAGCCATTCATACCGGGGAAACCAAGAGACCCAGTACTTC. Its translation: CASSHSYRGNQETQYF.

In its sample, this clone was seen once. This chain connects TRBV4-1 to TRBJ2-3; D is unresolved. Deletions cut 4 bases from V and 5 bases from J, with 16 bases between. CDR3 length: 15 residues. The germline V gene has CDR1 MGHRA and CDR2 YSYEKL. The CDR3 nucleotides are TGCGCCAGCAGCCCATGGGGAAGCGTGCAAGATACGCAGTATTTT. Protein sequence: CASSPWGSVQDTQYF.

The V call is TRBV7-2, the J call TRBJ2-7; the match to TRBD2 covers 12 bases. V shed 0 bases, J shed 6 bases, and the junction held 12 bases outside the gene matches. The V gene's germline CDR1 is SGHTA and CDR2 FQGNSA. This CDR3 has 18 residues. CDR3 sequence (DNA): TGTGCCAGCAGCTTAGCCAGGACTAGCGGGATTGGGGGGGGCGAGCAGTACTTC. This encodes CASSLARTSGIGGGEQYF.